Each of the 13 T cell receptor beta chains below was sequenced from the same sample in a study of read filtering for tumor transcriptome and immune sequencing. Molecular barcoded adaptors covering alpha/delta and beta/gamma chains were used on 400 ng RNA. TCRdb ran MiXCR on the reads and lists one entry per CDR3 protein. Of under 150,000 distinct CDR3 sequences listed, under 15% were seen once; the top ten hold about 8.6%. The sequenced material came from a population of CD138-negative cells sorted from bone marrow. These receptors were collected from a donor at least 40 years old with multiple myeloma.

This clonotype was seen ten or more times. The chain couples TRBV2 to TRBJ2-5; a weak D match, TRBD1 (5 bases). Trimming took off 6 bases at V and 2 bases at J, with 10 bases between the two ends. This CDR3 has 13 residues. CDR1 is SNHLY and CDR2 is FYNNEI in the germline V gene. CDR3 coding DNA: TGTGCCAGCAGCAGGGCATTACAAGAGACCCAGTACTTC. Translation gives CASSRALQETQYF.

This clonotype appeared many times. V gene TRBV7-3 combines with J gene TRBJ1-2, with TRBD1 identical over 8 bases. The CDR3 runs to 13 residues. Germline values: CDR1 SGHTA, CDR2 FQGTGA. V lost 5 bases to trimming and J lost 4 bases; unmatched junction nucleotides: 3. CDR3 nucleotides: TGTGCCAGCAGCCCCGGGACAGGCTATGGCTACACCTTC. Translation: CASSPGTGYGYTF. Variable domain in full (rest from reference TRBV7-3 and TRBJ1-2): GAGVSQTPSNKVTEKGKYVELRCDPISGHTALYWYRQSLGQGPEFLIYFQGTGAADDSGLPNDRFFAVRPEGSVSTLKIQRTERGDSAVYLCASSPGTGYGYTFGSGTRLTVV.

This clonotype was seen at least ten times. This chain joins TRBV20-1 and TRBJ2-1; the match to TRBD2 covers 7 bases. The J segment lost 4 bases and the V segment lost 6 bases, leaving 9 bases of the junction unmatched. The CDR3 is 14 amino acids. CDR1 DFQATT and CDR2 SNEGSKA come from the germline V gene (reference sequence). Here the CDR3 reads CSALGEGSYNEQFF. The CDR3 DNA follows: TGCAGTGCACTGGGGGAGGGGTCTTACAATGAGCAGTTCTTC.

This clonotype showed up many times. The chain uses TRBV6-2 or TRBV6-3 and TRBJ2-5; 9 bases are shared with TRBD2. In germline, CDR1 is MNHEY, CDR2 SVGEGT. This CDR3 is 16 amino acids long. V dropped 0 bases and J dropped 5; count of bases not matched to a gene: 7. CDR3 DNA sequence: TGTGCCAGCAGTTACTCGATCGCGGGAGGGCCGGAGACCCAGTACTTC. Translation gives CASSYSIAGGPETQYF.

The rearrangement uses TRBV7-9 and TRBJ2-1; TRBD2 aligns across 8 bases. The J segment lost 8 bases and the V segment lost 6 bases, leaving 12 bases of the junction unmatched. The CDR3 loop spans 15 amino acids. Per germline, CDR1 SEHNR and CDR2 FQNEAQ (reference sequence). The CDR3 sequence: CASSGRGGGQDEQFF. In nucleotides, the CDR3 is TGTGCCAGCAGTGGTAGAGGCGGGGGGCAGGATGAGCAGTTCTTC.

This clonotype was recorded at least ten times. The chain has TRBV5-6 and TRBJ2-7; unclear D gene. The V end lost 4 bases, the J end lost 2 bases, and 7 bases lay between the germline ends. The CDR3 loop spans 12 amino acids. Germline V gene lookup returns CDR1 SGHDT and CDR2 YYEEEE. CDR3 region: CASSLSTYEQYF. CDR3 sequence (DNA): TGTGCCAGCAGCCTCAGTACCTACGAGCAGTACTTC.

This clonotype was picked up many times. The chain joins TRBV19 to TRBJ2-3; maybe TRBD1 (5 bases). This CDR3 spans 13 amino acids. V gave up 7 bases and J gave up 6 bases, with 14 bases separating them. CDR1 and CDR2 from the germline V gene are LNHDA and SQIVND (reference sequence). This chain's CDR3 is CASTVFKGDTQYF. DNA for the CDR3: TGTGCCAGTACGGTTTTCAAGGGGGATACGCAGTATTTT.

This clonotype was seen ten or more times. CDR3 in DNA: TGTGCCAGCACCAGATTAGCGGGAGGGGAGGAGCAGTACTTC. Protein: CASTRLAGGEEQYF. This chain uses TRBV4-2 with TRBJ2-7; 11 bases are shared with TRBD2. Trimming took 7 bases from V and 7 from J; bases not matched to a gene: 9. Germline V gene sequence: CDR1 LGHNA, CDR2 YNFKEQ. The CDR3 sequence is 14 residues long.

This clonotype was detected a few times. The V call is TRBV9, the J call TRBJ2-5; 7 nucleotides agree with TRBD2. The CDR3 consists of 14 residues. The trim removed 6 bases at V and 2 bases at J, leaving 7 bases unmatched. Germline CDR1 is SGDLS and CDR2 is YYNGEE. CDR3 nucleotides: TGTGCCAGCACAGCTAGCGGAGGGCAAGAGACCCAGTACTTC. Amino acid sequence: CASTASGGQETQYF.

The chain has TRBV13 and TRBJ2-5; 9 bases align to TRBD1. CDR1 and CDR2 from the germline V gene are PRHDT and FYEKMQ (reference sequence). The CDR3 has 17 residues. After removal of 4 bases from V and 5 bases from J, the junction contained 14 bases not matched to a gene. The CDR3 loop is CASSSSPGTGFRETQYF. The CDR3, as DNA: TGTGCCAGCAGCTCCAGTCCCGGGACAGGGTTTAGGGAGACCCAGTACTTC.

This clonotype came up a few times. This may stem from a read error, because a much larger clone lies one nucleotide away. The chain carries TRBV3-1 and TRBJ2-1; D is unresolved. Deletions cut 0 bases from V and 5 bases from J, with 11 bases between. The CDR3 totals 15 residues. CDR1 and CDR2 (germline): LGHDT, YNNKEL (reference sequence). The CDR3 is CASSQEHGTHNEQFF. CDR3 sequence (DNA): TGTGCCAGCAGCCAAGAACACGGAACCCACAATGAGCAGTTCTTC.

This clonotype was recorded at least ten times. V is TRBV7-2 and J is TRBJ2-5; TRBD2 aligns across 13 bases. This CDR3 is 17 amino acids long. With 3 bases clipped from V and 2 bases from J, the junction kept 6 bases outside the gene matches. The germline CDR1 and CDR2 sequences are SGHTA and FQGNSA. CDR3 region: CASSLPGLAGVQETQYF. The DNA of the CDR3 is TGTGCCAGCAGCTTGCCCGGACTAGCGGGAGTTCAAGAGACCCAGTACTTC. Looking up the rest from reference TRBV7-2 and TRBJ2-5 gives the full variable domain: GAGVSQSPSNKVTEKGKDVELRCDPISGHTALYWYRQSLGQGLEFLIYFQGNSAPDKSGLPSDRFSAERTGGSVSTLTIQRTQQEDSAVYLCASSLPGLAGVQETQYFGPGTRLLVL.

The CDR3 region has the DNA TGTGCCAGCAGTGGCCTAGGGATGAACACTGAAGCTTTCTTT. Translation: CASSGLGMNTEAFF. This chain joins TRBV25-1 and TRBJ1-1; D is undetermined. Per germline, CDR1 MGHDK and CDR2 SYGVNS. The CDR3 covers 14 residues. The germline V and J ends were trimmed by 4 bases and 0 bases, with 9 bases remaining between them.